These 11 T cell receptor beta chains originate from one sample sequenced in a study of regulatory T cells in long-lasting Graves disease. Time point in this sample: newly diagnosed GD, antithyroid drugs for less than 3 months. Isolated PBMC RNA provided the starting material for the TCR library. iRepertoire HTBI primers and Arm-PCR of CDR3 regions built TCR beta libraries. One entry per CDR3 protein results from TCRdb running MiXCR on the multiplex PCR reads. The sample lists some 410,000 distinct CDR3 sequences; approximately 16% were seen once. A further study also used this sample, focusing on T cells in Graves' hyperthyroidism and ophthalmopathy.

The material was peripheral blood mononuclear cells (PBMCs), obtained at new diagnosis, from a patient treated with antithyroid drugs. The receptors stem from a young woman with Graves disease.

Notes on this clonotype: Just one base apart from a much larger clone, this may be a read error. This chain joins TRBV11-2 and TRBJ1-4, with D possibly TRBD1 on 5 matching bases. This CDR3 region has 14 residues. CDR1 is SGHAT, CDR2 FQNNGV, per germline. The V end was cut by 5 bases, the J end by 6 bases, with 13 bases between. CDR3: CASSPWGGYEKLFF. The CDR3 DNA sequence: TGTGCCAGCAGCCCCTGGGGGGGGTATGAAAAACTGTTTTTT.

This clonotype came up many times. The chain joins TRBV11-2 to TRBJ1-2, with 9 nucleotides matching TRBD1. This CDR3 is 14 amino acids long. Germline V gene sequence: CDR1 SGHAT, CDR2 FQNNGV. V gave up 5 bases and J gave up 2 bases; unmatched junction bases: 3. The CDR3 is CASSRTGVNYGYTF. In DNA form, the CDR3 reads TGTGCCAGCAGCCGGACAGGGGTAAACTATGGCTACACCTTC.

The chain couples TRBV6-5 to TRBJ1-3; perhaps TRBD1 as D (6 bases). The CDR3 sequence is 15 residues long. V lost 2 bases and J lost 2, with 10 bases in between. Looked up from germline, CDR1 is MNHEY and CDR2 is SVGAGI. The CDR3 is CASSYTGKPGNTIYF. The CDR3, as DNA: TGTGCCAGCAGTTACACAGGGAAGCCTGGAAACACCATATATTTT.

This clonotype occurred many times. The chain couples TRBV20-1 to TRBJ2-2; 7 nucleotides line up with TRBD2. The CDR3 consists of 16 residues. V was pared by 0 bases and J by 3 bases, with 7 bases of the junction left unmatched. Germline loops: CDR1 DFQATT, CDR2 SNEGSKA (reference sequence). CDR3 region: CSARDGLAAYTGELFF. CDR3 bases: TGCAGTGCTAGAGATGGGCTAGCGGCATACACCGGGGAGCTGTTTTTT.

This clonotype came up many times. This rearrangement joins TRBV30 to TRBJ2-2; 15 bases are shared with TRBD2. This CDR3 has 16 amino acids. The V segment lost 2 bases and the J segment 7 bases; nucleotides outside the gene matches: 5. CDR1 and CDR2 from the germline V gene are GTSNPN and SVGIG (reference sequence). The CDR3 sequence: CAWSPGLAGGGGELFF. DNA of the CDR3: TGTGCCTGGAGTCCGGGACTAGCGGGAGGTGGCGGGGAGCTGTTTTTT.

This clonotype was seen a handful of times. This chain uses TRBV5-1 with TRBJ1-1, with TRBD1 matching 7 bases. The germline V gene has CDR1 SGHRS and CDR2 YFSETQ. This CDR3 spans 13 amino acids. The V gene end was trimmed by 9 bases and the J gene end by 2 bases; junction bases not matched to a gene: 7. The CDR3 loop reads CATKRDSNTEAFF. CDR3 DNA sequence: TGCGCCACCAAAAGGGACAGTAACACTGAAGCTTTCTTT. The whole variable domain, filled in from reference TRBV5-1 and TRBJ1-1, reads KAGVTQTPRYLIKTRGQQVTLSCSPISGHRSVSWYQQTPGQGLQFLFEYFSETQRNKGNFPGRFSGRQFSNSRSEMNVSTLELGDSALYLCATKRDSNTEAFFGQGTRLTVV.

This clonotype came up many times. The gene calls are TRBV3-1 and TRBJ1-2; 7 bases are a match to TRBD1. Unmatched junction bases numbered 3, after V lost 5 bases and J lost 3 bases. The CDR3 runs 13 residues. CDR1 is LGHDT and CDR2 is YNNKEL in the germline V gene (reference sequence). CDR3 DNA sequence: TGTGCCAGCAGCTCCGGGACAGACTATGGCTACACCTTC. Its protein product is CASSSGTDYGYTF.

This clonotype appeared many times. The chain joins TRBV10-3 to TRBJ2-3, with TRBD2 matching 10 bases. The CDR3 sequence is 16 residues long. V shed 8 bases and J 4 bases; nucleotides not matched to a gene: 12. Germline V CDR1 and CDR2: ENHRY, SYGVKD. The chain's CDR3 is CAIGRYSGRSPDTQYF. DNA of the CDR3: TGTGCCATCGGGAGGTATAGCGGGAGGTCCCCAGATACGCAGTATTTT.

This clonotype was recorded at least ten times. The chain uses TRBV28 and TRBJ2-1; 8 nucleotides agree with TRBD1. The junction had 10 bases not matched to a gene; V was cut back by 5 bases and J by 4 bases. Germline CDR1 MDHEN, CDR2 SYDVKM. The CDR3 has 16 amino acids. CDR3 loop: CASSTPRTGWYNEQFF. CDR3 bases: TGTGCCAGCAGTACACCCCGGACAGGGTGGTACAATGAGCAGTTCTTC.

The rearrangement joins TRBV20-1 to TRBJ2-2; TRBD2 matches at 12 bases. CDR1 is DFQATT and CDR2 is SNEGSKA in the germline V gene (reference sequence). V was clipped by 1 base and J by 3 bases; unmatched bases: 9. The CDR3 is 18 residues long. The CDR3 DNA sequence: TGCAGTGCTAGAGTCGGGGGGCTAGCGGGAGGGTACACCGGGGAGCTGTTTTTT. Translating it yields CSARVGGLAGGYTGELFF.

This clonotype was detected ten times or more. The rearrangement joins TRBV29-1 to TRBJ2-5, with D perhaps being TRBD1 or TRBD2 (5 bases each). Germline CDR1 and CDR2: SQVTM and ANQGSEA. This CDR3 contains 16 residues. With 4 bases removed from V and 4 bases from J, the gap between germline ends came to 22 bases. Here the CDR3 reads CSVGSVEGAGGETQYF. In nucleotides, the CDR3 is TGCAGCGTTGGGTCAGTTGAAGGGGCGGGTGGAGAGACCCAGTACTTC.